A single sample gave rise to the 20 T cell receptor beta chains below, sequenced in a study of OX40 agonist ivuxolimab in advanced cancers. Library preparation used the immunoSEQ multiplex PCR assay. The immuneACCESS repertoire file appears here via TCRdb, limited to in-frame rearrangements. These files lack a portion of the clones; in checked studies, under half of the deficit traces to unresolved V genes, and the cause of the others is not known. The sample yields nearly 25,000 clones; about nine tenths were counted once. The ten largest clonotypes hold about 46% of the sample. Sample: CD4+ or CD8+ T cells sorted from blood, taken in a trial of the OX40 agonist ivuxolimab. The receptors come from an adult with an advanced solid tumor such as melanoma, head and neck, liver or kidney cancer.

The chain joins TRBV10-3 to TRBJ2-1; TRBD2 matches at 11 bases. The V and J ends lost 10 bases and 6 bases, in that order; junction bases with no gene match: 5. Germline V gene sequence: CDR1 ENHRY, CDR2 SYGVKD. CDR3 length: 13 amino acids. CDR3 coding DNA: TGTGCCACGACTAGCGGGGCGCTCAATGAGCAGTTCTTC. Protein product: CATTSGALNEQFF.

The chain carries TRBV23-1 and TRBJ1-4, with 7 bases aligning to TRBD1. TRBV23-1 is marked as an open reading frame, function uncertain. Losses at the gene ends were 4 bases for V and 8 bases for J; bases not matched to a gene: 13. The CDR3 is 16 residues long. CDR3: CASSPIGGAVAEKLFF. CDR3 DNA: TGCGCCAGCAGTCCGATAGGGGGCGCGGTAGCGGAAAAACTGTTTTTT.

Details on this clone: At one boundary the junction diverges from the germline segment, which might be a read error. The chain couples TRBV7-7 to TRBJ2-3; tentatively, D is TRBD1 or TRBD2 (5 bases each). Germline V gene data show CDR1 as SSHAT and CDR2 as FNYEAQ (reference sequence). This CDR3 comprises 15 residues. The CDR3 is CASSLEGFGADTQYF. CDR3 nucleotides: TGTGCTAGCAGCTTAGAGGGGTTCGGTGCGGATACGCAGTATTTT.

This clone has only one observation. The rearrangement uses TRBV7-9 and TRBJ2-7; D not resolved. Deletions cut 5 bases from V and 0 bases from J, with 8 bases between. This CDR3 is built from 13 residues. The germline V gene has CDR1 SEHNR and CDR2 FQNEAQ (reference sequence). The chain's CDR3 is CASSQRNSYEQYF. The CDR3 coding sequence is TGTGCCAGCAGCCAGAGGAACTCCTACGAGCAGTACTTC. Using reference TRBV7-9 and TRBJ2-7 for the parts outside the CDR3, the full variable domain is DTGVSQNPRHKITKRGQNVTFRCDPISEHNRLYWYRQTLGQGPEFLTYFQNEAQLEKSRLLSDRFSAERPKGSFSTLEIQRTEQGDSAMYLCASSQRNSYEQYFGPGTRLTVT.

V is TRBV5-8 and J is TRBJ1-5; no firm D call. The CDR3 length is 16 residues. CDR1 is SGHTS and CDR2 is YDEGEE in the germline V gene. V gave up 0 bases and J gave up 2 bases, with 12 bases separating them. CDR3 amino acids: CASSLEGTVGNQPQHF. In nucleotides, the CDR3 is TGTGCCAGCAGCTTGGAGGGTACAGTCGGCAATCAGCCCCAGCATTTT.

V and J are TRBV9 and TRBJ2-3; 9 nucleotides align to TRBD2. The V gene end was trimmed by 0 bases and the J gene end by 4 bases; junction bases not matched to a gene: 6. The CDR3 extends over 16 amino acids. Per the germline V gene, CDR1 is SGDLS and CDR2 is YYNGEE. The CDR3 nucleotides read TGTGCCAGCAGCGTAGGAGGCGGGGGGGCCTCAGATACGCAGTATTTT. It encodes CASSVGGGGASDTQYF.

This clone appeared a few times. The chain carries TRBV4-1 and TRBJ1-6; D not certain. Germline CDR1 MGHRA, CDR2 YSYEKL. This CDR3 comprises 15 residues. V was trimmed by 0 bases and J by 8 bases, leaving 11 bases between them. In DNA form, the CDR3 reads TGCGCCAGCAGCCAAGATGCCCCCTGGGATTCACCCCTCCACTTT. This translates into CASSQDAPWDSPLHF.

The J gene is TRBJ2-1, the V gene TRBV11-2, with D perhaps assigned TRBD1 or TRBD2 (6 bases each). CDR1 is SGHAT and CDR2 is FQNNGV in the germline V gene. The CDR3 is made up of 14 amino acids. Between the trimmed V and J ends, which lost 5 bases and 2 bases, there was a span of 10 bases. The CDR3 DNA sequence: TGTGCCAGCAGCCGGGGGCCACCCTACAATGAGCAGTTCTTC. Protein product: CASSRGPPYNEQFF.

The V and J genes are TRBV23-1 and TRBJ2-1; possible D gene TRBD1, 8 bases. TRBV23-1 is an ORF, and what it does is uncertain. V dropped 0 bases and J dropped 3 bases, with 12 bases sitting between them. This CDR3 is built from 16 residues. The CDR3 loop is CASSQSYRGGYNEQFF. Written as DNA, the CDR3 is TGCGCCAGCAGTCAATCGTACAGGGGGGGCTACAATGAGCAGTTCTTC.

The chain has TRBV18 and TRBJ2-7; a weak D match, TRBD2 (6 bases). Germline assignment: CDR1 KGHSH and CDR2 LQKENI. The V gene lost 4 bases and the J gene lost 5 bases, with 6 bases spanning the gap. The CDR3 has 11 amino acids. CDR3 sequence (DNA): TGTGCCAGCTCACGCGGGGACGAGCAGTACTTC. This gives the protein CASSRGDEQYF.

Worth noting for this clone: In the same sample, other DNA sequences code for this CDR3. CDR3 protein: CAISEGLAAGELFF. The CDR3 DNA is TGTGCCATCAGTGAGGGACTAGCTGCCGGGGAGCTGTTTTTT. The chain is built from TRBV10-3 and TRBJ2-2; TRBD2 aligns across 8 bases. Germline V gene sequence: CDR1 ENHRY, CDR2 SYGVKD. J gave up 6 bases and V 2 bases, and 2 bases lay outside the gene matches. The CDR3 is made up of 14 amino acids.

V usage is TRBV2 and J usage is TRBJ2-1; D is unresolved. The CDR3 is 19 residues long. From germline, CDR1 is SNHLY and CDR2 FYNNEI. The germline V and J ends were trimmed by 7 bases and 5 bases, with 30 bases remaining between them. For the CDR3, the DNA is TGTGCCAGCAAAAGGACGGCGGAGACCCCAAGCTTTGACGACAATGAGCAGTTCTTC. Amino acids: CASKRTAETPSFDDNEQFF.

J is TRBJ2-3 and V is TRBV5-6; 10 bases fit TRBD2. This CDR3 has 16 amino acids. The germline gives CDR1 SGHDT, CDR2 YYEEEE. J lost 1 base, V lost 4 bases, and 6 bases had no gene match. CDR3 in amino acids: CASSHLAGAGTDTQYF. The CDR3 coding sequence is TGTGCCAGCAGCCACCTAGCGGGGGCCGGCACAGATACGCAGTATTTT.

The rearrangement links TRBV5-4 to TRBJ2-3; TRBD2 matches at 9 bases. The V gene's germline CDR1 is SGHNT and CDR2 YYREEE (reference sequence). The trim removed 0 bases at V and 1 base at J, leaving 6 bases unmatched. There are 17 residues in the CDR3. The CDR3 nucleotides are TGTGCCAGCAGCTTGGTTGTTGCGGGGGGGGGCACAGATACGCAGTATTTT. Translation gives CASSLVVAGGGTDTQYF.

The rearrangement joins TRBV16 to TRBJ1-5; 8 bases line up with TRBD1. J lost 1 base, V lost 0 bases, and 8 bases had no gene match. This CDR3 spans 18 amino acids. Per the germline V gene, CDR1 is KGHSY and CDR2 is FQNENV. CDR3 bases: TGTGCCAGCAGCCAATCTTACAGGGGGAGTAGGAGCAATCAGCCCCAGCATTTT. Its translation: CASSQSYRGSRSNQPQHF.

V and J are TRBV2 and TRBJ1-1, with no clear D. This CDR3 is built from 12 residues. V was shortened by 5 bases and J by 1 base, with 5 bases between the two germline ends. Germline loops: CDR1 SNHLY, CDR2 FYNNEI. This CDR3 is CASSSGNTEAFF. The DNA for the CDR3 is TGTGCCAGCAGTAGCGGGAACACTGAAGCTTTCTTT.

Here the CDR3 reads CATSALPNYEQYF. The CDR3 DNA reads TGTGCCACCTCGGCACTACCGAACTACGAGCAGTACTTC. V usage is TRBV15 and J usage is TRBJ2-7, with D hard to call. Trimming shortened V by 8 bases and J by 3 bases, and 14 bases separated the two germline ends. Germline V gives CDR1 LNHNV, CDR2 YYDKDF (reference sequence). The CDR3 loop spans 13 amino acids. The full variable domain, completed using reference TRBV15 and TRBJ2-7, is DAMVIQNPRYQVTQFGKPVTLSCSQTLNHNVMYWYQQKSSQAPKLLFHYYDKDFNNEADTPDNFQSRRPNTSFCFLDIRSPGLGDTAMYLCATSALPNYEQYFGPGTRLTVT.

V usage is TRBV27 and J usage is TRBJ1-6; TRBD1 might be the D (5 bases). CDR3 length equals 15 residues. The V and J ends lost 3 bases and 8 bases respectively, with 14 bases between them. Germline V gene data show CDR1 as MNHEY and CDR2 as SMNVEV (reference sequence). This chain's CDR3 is CASSFRAGSDSPLHF. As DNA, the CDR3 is TGTGCCAGCAGTTTCAGGGCCGGGTCGGATTCACCCCTCCACTTT.

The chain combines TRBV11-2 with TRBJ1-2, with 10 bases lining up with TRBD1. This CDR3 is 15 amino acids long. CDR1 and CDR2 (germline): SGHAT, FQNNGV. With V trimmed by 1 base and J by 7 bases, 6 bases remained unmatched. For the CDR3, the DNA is TGTGCCAGCAGCTTAGGCTTGACAGGGGGCTCTGGCTACACCTTC. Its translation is CASSLGLTGGSGYTF. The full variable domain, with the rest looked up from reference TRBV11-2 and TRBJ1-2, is EAGVAQSPRYKIIEKRQSVAFWCNPISGHATLYWYQQILGQGPKLLIQFQNNGVVDDSQLPKDRFSAERLKGVDSTLKIQPAKLEDSAVYLCASSLGLTGGSGYTFGSGTRLTVV.

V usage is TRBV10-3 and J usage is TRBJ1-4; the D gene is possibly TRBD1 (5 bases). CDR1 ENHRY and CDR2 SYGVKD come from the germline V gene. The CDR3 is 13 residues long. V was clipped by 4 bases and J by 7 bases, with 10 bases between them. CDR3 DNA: TGTGCCATCAGTGTGGGGGGGAGTGAAAAACTGTTTTTT. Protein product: CAISVGGSEKLFF.